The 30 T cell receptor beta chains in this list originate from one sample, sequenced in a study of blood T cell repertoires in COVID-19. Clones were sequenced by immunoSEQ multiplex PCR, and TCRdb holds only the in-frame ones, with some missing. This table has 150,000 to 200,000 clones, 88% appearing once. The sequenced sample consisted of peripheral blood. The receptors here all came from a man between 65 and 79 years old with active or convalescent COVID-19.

The CDR3 is CASSPRGTPYDTEAFF. The CDR3 region has the DNA TGTGCCAGCAGTCCTCGTGGGACTCCCTACGACACTGAAGCTTTCTTT. The rearrangement joins TRBV7-2 to TRBJ1-1; tentative D call: TRBD1 (5 bases). This CDR3 has 16 amino acids. Germline loops: CDR1 SGHTA, CDR2 FQGNSA. V was cut by 6 bases and J by 3 bases, with 20 bases left in between.

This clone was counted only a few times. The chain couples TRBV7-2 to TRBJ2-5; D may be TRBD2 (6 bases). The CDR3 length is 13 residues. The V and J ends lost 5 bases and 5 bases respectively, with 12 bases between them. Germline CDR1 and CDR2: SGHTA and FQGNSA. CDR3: CASSPGVIETQYF. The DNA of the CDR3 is TGTGCCAGCAGCCCGGGGGTAATTGAGACCCAGTACTTC.

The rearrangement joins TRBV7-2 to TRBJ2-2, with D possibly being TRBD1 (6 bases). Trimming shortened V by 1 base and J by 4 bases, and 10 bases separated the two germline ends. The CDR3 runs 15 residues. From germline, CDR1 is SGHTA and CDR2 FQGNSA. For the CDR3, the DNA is TGTGCCAGCAGCTTAGAGTGGGGGCGCACCGGGGAGCTGTTTTTT. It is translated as CASSLEWGRTGELFF.

The CDR3 sequence: CASSQGQFNEQFF. The CDR3 DNA reads TGTGCCAGCAGCCAAGGACAGTTCAATGAGCAGTTCTTC. The gene calls are TRBV14 and TRBJ2-1, with D possibly matching TRBD1 (5 bases). Per the germline V gene, CDR1 is SGHDN and CDR2 is FVKESK. This CDR3 contains 13 residues. Trimming shortened V by 1 base and J by 6 bases, and 7 bases separated the two germline ends.

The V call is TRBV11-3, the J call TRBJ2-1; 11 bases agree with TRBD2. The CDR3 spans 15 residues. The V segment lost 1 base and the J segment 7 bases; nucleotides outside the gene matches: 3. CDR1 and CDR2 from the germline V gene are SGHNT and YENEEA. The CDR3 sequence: CASSLGRTSGNEQFF. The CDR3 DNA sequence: TGTGCCAGCAGCTTAGGAAGGACTAGCGGGAATGAGCAGTTCTTC.

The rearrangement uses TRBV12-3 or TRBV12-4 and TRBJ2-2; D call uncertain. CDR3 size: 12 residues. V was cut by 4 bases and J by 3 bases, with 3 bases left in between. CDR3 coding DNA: TGTGCCAGCAGTTCGGACACCGGGGAGCTGTTTTTT. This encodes CASSSDTGELFF.

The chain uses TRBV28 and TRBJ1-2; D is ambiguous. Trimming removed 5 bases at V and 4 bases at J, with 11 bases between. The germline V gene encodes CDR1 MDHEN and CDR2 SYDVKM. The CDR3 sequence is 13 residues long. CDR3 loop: CASSPSGSYGYTF. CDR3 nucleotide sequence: TGTGCCAGCAGTCCCTCGGGGTCCTATGGCTACACCTTC.

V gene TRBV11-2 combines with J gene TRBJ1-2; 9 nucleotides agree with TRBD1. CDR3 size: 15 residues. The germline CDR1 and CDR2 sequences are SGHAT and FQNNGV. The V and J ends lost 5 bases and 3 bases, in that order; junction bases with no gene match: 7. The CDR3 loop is CASSDNRDRDYGYTF. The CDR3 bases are TGTGCCAGCAGCGACAACCGGGACAGGGACTATGGCTACACCTTC. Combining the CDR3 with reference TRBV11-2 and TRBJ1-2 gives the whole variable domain EAGVAQSPRYKIIEKRQSVAFWCNPISGHATLYWYQQILGQGPKLLIQFQNNGVVDDSQLPKDRFSAERLKGVDSTLKIQPAKLEDSAVYLCASSDNRDRDYGYTFGSGTRLTVV.

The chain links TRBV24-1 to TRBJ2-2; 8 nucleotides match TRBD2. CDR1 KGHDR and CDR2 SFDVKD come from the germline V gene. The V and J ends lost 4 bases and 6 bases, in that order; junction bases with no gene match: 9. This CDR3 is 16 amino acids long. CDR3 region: CATSDSGRGMPGELFF. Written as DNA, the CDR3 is TGTGCCACCAGTGACTCCGGGAGGGGAATGCCCGGGGAGCTGTTTTTT.

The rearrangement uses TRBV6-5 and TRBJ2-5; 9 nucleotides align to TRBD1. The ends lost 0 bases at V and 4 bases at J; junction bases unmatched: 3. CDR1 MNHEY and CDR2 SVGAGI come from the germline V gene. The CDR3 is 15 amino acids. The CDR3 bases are TGTGCCAGCAGTTACTCCGGGACAGGGTTAGAGACCCAGTACTTC. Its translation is CASSYSGTGLETQYF.

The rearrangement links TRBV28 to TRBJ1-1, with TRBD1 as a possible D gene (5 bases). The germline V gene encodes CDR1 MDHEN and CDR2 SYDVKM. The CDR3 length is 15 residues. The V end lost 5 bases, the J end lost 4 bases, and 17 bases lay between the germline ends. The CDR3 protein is CASSGSGPKSTEAFF. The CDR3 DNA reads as TGTGCCAGCAGTGGGTCAGGGCCCAAAAGCACTGAAGCTTTCTTT.

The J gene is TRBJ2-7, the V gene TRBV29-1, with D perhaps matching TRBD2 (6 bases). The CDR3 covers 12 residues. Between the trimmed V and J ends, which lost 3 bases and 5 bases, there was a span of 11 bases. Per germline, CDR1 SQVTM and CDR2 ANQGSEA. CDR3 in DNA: TGCAGCGTTGACGGGGGTAGCGACGAGCAGTACTTC. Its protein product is CSVDGGSDEQYF.

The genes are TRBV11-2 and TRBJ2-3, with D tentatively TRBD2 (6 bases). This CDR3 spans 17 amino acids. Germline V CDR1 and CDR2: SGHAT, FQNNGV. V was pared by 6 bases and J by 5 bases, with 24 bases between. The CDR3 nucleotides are TGTGCCAGCAGACCCTTGGGGGGAAGCAGATGGGTAGATACGCAGTATTTT. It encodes CASRPLGGSRWVDTQYF. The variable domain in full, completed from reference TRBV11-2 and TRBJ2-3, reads EAGVAQSPRYKIIEKRQSVAFWCNPISGHATLYWYQQILGQGPKLLIQFQNNGVVDDSQLPKDRFSAERLKGVDSTLKIQPAKLEDSAVYLCASRPLGGSRWVDTQYFGPGTRLTVL.

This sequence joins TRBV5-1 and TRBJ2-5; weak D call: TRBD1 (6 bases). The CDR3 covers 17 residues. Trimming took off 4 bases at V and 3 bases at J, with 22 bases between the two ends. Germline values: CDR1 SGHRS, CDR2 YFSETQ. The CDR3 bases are TGCGCCAGCAGCCGCCCCGAGGGGGTAAGGGGCGAAGAGACCCAGTACTTC. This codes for CASSRPEGVRGEETQYF.

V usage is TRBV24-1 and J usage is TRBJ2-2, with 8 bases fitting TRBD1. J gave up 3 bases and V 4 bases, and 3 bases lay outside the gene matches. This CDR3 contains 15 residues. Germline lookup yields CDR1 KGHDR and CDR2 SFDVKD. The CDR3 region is CATSDPGGDTGELFF. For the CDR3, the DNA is TGTGCCACCAGTGACCCAGGGGGCGACACCGGGGAGCTGTTTTTT.

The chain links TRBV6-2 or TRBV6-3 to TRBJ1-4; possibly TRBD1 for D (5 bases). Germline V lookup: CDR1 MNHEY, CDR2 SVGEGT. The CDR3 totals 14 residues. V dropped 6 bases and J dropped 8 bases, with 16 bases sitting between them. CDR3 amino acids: CASSPGGVDEKLFF. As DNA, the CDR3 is TGTGCCAGCAGCCCGGGAGGGGTGGACGAAAAACTGTTTTTT.

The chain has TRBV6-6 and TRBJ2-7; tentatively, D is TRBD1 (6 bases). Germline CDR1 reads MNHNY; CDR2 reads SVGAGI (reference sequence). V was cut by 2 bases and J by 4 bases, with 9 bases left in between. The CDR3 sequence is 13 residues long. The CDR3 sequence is CASSYPQGYEQYF. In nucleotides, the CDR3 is TGTGCCAGCAGTTACCCACAGGGATACGAGCAGTACTTC.

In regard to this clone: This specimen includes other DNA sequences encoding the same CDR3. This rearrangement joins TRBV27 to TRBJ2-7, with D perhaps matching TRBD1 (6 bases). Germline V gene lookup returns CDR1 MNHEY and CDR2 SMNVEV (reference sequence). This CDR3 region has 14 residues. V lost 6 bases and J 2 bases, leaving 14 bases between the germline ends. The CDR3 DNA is TGTGCCAGCAGCCCCGGGACACCCCCCTACGAGCAGTACTTC. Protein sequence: CASSPGTPPYEQYF.

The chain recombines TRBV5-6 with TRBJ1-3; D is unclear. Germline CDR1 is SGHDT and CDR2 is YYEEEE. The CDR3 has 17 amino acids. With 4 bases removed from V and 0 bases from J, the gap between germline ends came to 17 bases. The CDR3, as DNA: TGTGCCAGCAGCGTCGAGGGCCTACGCCTCTCTGGAAACACCATATATTTT. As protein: CASSVEGLRLSGNTIYF.

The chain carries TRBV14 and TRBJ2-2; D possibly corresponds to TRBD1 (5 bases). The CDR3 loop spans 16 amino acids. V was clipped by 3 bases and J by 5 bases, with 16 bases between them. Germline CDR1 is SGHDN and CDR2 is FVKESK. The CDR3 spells CASSQGWGLRTGELFF. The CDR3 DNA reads TGTGCCAGCAGCCAGGGATGGGGCCTTAGGACCGGGGAGCTGTTTTTT.

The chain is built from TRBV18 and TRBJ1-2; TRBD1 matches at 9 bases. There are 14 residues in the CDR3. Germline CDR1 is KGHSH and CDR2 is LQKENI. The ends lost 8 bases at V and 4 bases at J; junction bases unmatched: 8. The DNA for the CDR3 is TGTGCCAGCAGCCGGGACAGGGAGGCCTATGGCTACACCTTC. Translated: CASSRDREAYGYTF.

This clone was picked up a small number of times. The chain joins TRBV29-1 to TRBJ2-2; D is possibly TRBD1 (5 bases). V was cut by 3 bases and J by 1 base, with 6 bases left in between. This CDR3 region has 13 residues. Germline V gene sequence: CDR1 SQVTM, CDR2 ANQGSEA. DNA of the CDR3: TGCAGCGTTGACCAGGGGAACACCGGGGAGCTGTTTTTT. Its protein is CSVDQGNTGELFF.

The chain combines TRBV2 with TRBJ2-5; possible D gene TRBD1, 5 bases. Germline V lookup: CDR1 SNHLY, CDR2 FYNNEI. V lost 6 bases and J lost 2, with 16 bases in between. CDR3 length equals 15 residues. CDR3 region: CASSESGYTQETQYF. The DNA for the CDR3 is TGTGCCAGCAGCGAATCAGGGTATACTCAAGAGACCCAGTACTTC.

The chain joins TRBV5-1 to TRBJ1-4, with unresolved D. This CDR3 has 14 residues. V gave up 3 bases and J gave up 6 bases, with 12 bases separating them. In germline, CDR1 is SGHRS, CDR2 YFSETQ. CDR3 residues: CASSSGPDYEKLFF. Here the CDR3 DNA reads TGCGCCAGCAGCTCGGGTCCCGACTATGAAAAACTGTTTTTT.

CDR3 amino acids: CATSLQRGGSNQPQHF. DNA of the CDR3: TGTGCCACTTCCCTCCAAAGAGGGGGTAGTAATCAGCCCCAGCATTTT. This chain connects TRBV6-6 to TRBJ1-5, with D possibly matching TRBD1 (6 bases). Trimming cost V 10 bases and J 4 bases, with 23 bases left between them. Germline lookup yields CDR1 MNHNY and CDR2 SVGAGI (reference sequence). CDR3 length: 16 residues.

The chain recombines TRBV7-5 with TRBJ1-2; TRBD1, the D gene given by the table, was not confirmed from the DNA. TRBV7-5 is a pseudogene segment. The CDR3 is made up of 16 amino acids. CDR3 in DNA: TGTGCCAGAAGCTTCCGCTTCAGATGTGCTAACTATGGCTACACCTTC. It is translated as CARSFRFRCANYGYTF.

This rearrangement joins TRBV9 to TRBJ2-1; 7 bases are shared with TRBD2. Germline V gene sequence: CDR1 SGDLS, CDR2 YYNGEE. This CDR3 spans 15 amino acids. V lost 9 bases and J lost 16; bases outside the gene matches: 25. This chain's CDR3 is CATMGCRIIGGSLFF. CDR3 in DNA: TGTGCCACAATGGGTTGTCGAATTATCGGGGGGTCCTTATTCTTC.

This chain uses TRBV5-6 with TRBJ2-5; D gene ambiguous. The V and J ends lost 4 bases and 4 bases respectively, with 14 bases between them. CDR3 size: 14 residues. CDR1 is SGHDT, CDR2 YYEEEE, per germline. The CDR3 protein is CASSLAAPSETQYF. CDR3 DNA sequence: TGTGCCAGCAGCCTCGCGGCACCATCAGAGACCCAGTACTTC.

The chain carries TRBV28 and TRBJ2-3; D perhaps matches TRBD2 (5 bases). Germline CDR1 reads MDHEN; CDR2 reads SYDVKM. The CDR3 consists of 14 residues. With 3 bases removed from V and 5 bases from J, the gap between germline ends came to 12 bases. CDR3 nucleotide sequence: TGTGCCAGCAGTTTCCCGGGGTGGGGAGATACGCAGTATTTT. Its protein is CASSFPGWGDTQYF.

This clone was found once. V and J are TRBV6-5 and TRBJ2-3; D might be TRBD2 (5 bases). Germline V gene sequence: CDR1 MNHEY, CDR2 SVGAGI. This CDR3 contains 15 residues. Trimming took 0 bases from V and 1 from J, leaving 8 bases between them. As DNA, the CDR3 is TGTGCCAGCAGTTACTCCGGACTGGGCACAGATACGCAGTATTTT. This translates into CASSYSGLGTDTQYF.